These T cell receptor beta chains were read from a single sample in a study of blood T cell repertoires in COVID-19. Assay: immunoSEQ multiplex PCR; the TCRdb copy retains only in-frame clones and omits some. The data contain about 140,000 clones, about 80% of them singletons. Material: peripheral blood. Every receptor here comes from a man aged 45-60 years with acute or convalescent COVID-19. The CDR3 runs from the conserved cysteine through the conserved F or W. The order of the fields is V gene, J gene, D gene, CDR3 length, clone size, CDR3 DNA, CDR3 protein. D genes are given only for firm matches. Not every row has a clone size; where given, it reads once, few, many or a size class.

V: TRBV7-9; J: TRBJ1-1; D: -; length: 13; size: -; DNA: TGTGCCAGCAGCGATAGACCCCGGCGGGAAGCTTTCTTT; CDR3: CASSDRPRREAFF
V: TRBV4-1; J: TRBJ2-5; D: TRBD1; length: 19; size: -; DNA: TGCGCCAGCAGCCAAGAACAATCAACCGGACAGGGGATTCAAGAGACCCAGTACTTC; CDR3: CASSQEQSTGQGIQETQYF
V: TRBV5-1; J: TRBJ2-3; D: -; length: 15; size: -; DNA: TGCGCCAGCAGCGACGGGACTCCTAGCACAGATACGCAGTATTTT; CDR3: CASSDGTPSTDTQYF
V: TRBV5-1; J: TRBJ2-5; D: -; length: 15; size: few; DNA: TGCGCCAGCAGCTTGGGTCAGGTACCTCAAGAGACCCAGTACTTC; CDR3: CASSLGQVPQETQYF
V: TRBV6-5; J: TRBJ2-1; D: TRBD1; length: 11; size: -; DNA: TGTGCCAGCACGACAGGGGTAGAGCAGTTCTTC; CDR3: CASTTGVEQFF
V: TRBV2; J: TRBJ1-1; D: -; length: 14; size: -; DNA: TGTGCCAGCAGTGATGGGCAGGGGACCACTGAAGCTTTCTTT; CDR3: CASSDGQGTTEAFF
V: TRBV6-5; J: TRBJ1-2; D: TRBD1; length: 15; size: -; DNA: TGTGCCAGCCGGACAGGGGCGGCCAGGGGCTATGGCTACACCTTC; CDR3: CASRTGAARGYGYTF
V: TRBV11-2; J: TRBJ1-1; D: TRBD1; length: 15; size: -; DNA: TGTGCCAGCAGCTTAGAAGGGGGCTGGAACACTGAAGCTTTCTTT; CDR3: CASSLEGGWNTEAFF
V: TRBV5-4; J: TRBJ1-2; D: TRBD1; length: 14; size: -; DNA: TGTGCCAGCAGCTTCACGACAGGGGACTATGGCTACACCTTC; CDR3: CASSFTTGDYGYTF
V: TRBV11-3; J: TRBJ2-1; D: TRBD2; length: 17; size: -; DNA: TGTGCCAGCAGCTTAGGGGCGACTAGCGGGGCCTACAATGAGCAGTTCTTC; CDR3: CASSLGATSGAYNEQFF
V: TRBV2; J: TRBJ2-7; D: -; length: 12; size: -; DNA: TGTGCCAGCAGTGAGTCGAGCTCCGAGCAGTACTTC; CDR3: CASSESSSEQYF
V: TRBV12-5; J: TRBJ1-3; D: -; length: 14; size: -; DNA: TGTGCTAGTGGTTTGTCAGGGGCGGCGGGCACCATATATTTT; CDR3: CASGLSGAAGTIYF
V: TRBV19; J: TRBJ1-2; D: TRBD1; length: 12; size: -; DNA: TGTGCCAGTAGAGGACAGGGGGGCGGCTACACCTTC; CDR3: CASRGQGGGYTF
V: TRBV6-1; J: TRBJ1-2; D: -; length: 12; size: -; DNA: TGTGCCAGCAGTGAATCTCACTATGGCTACACCTTC; CDR3: CASSESHYGYTF
V: TRBV5-6; J: TRBJ1-1; D: -; length: 15; size: -; DNA: TGTGCCAGCAGTCGAGCCGACAGAACCAGCACTGAAGCTTTCTTT; CDR3: CASSRADRTSTEAFF
V: TRBV20-1; J: TRBJ1-4; D: -; length: 11; size: -; DNA: TGCAGTGCTAGAGAGTCAGAGGGCTGGTTTTTT; CDR3: CSARESEGWFF
V: TRBV12-3/TRBV12-4; J: TRBJ2-7; D: TRBD1; length: 13; size: -; DNA: TGTGCCAGCAGTCGAAACAGGGGTTACGAGCAGTACTTC; CDR3: CASSRNRGYEQYF
V: TRBV9; J: TRBJ2-5; D: TRBD1; length: 16; size: once; DNA: TGTGCCAGCAGCGTAGCTTGGGGACAGGGACCAGAGACCCAGTACTTC; CDR3: CASSVAWGQGPETQYF
V: TRBV5-1; J: TRBJ1-1; D: -; length: 14; size: -; DNA: TGCGCCAGCAGCTTGGAGACAGGGAACACTGAAGCTTTCTTT; CDR3: CASSLETGNTEAFF
V: TRBV18; J: TRBJ2-1; D: TRBD2; length: 16; size: -; DNA: TGTGCCAGCTCACCACCGAGCGGGGGGGTTCACAATGAGCAGTTCTTC; CDR3: CASSPPSGGVHNEQFF
V: TRBV10-3; J: TRBJ2-3; D: TRBD1; length: 16; size: few; DNA: TGTGCCATCAGGGCCGTCACAGGGGGCGGCACAGATACGCAGTATTTT; CDR3: CAIRAVTGGGTDTQYF
V: TRBV30; J: TRBJ1-6; D: -; length: 16; size: -; DNA: TGTGCCTGGAGTGTACAAACAGGGCATTCTAATTCACCCCTCCACTTT; CDR3: CAWSVQTGHSNSPLHF
V: TRBV27; J: TRBJ1-6; D: -; length: 14; size: few; DNA: TGTGCCAGCAGCTTGCGGGAGGGGAATTCACCCCTCCACTTT; CDR3: CASSLREGNSPLHF
V: TRBV7-8; J: TRBJ2-2; D: TRBD1; length: 15; size: -; DNA: TGTGCCAGCAGCAGCCAGGGGGCTGTGGCCGGGGAGCTGTTTTTT; CDR3: CASSSQGAVAGELFF
V: TRBV2; J: TRBJ2-5; D: TRBD1; length: 15; size: -; DNA: TGTGCCAGCAGGATTGGACAGGGGGAGTGGGAGACCCAGTACTTC; CDR3: CASRIGQGEWETQYF
V: TRBV4-1; J: TRBJ1-2; D: -; length: 15; size: -; DNA: TGCGCCAGCAGCCAAGATCGCATTGCCAGCTATGGCTACACCTTC; CDR3: CASSQDRIASYGYTF
V: TRBV6-6; J: TRBJ1-2; D: TRBD1; length: 15; size: -; DNA: TGTGCCAGCAGTCCTCCGACAGGGGGCGTTGTTGGCTACACCTTC; CDR3: CASSPPTGGVVGYTF
V: TRBV24-1; J: TRBJ2-1; D: -; length: 14; size: few; DNA: TGTGCCACCAGCCCAGGGAGGCGGCTCGATGAGCAGTTCTTC; CDR3: CATSPGRRLDEQFF
V: TRBV10-1; J: TRBJ2-3; D: -; length: 14; size: -; DNA: TGCGCCAGCAGTGAGTCCGGCCGGGAGGATACGCAGTATTTT; CDR3: CASSESGREDTQYF
V: TRBV4-1; J: TRBJ2-2; D: TRBD1; length: 18; size: once; DNA: TGCGCCAGCAGCTCCCGAGAGGGACAGGGGATAGGCACCGGGGAGCTGTTTTTT; CDR3: CASSSREGQGIGTGELFF
V: TRBV2; J: TRBJ2-1; D: TRBD2; length: 15; size: -; DNA: TGTGCCAGCCAGCGGGGGGCGTCCCCCTACAATGAGCAGTTCTTC; CDR3: CASQRGASPYNEQFF
V: TRBV30; J: TRBJ2-5; D: -; length: 13; size: -; DNA: TGTGCCTGGAGTGCAACCGGTTCGGAGACCCAGTACTTC; CDR3: CAWSATGSETQYF
V: TRBV6-5; J: TRBJ1-1; D: -; length: 14; size: few; DNA: TGTGCCAGCACGCCGGGAGGGTGGGACACTGAAGCTTTCTTT; CDR3: CASTPGGWDTEAFF
V: TRBV7-3; J: TRBJ1-2; D: -; length: 14; size: -; DNA: TGTGCCAGCAGCCCCGGTCCGCTCAACTATGGCTACACCTTC; CDR3: CASSPGPLNYGYTF
V: TRBV10-3; J: TRBJ1-1; D: -; length: 15; size: -; DNA: TGTGCCATCAGAAATTCCAGGACCGGGGACACTGAAGCTTTCTTT; CDR3: CAIRNSRTGDTEAFF
V: TRBV5-6; J: TRBJ2-3; D: TRBD1; length: 17; size: -; DNA: TGTGCCAGCAGCCCTAGTTGGACAGGGGGCGCAACAGATACGCAGTATTTT; CDR3: CASSPSWTGGATDTQYF
V: TRBV10-3; J: TRBJ2-7; D: TRBD2; length: 18; size: few; DNA: TGTGCCATCAGTGAGATGCTAGCGGGGGGTGATGCCATTTACGAGCAGTACTTC; CDR3: CAISEMLAGGDAIYEQYF
V: TRBV27; J: TRBJ2-7; D: -; length: 13; size: -; DNA: TGTGCCAGCAGTTTCGGTCAGGGGTACGAGCAGTACTTC; CDR3: CASSFGQGYEQYF
V: TRBV27; J: TRBJ2-3; D: TRBD2; length: 18; size: -; DNA: TGTGCCAGCAGTTTGGTAGCGGGGGAGTGGACTAGCACAGATACGCAGTATTTT; CDR3: CASSLVAGEWTSTDTQYF
V: TRBV11-2; J: TRBJ2-7; D: TRBD2; length: 14; size: -; DNA: TGTGCCAGCAGTTCGCGAAGCGGGGGTTACGAGCAGTACTTC; CDR3: CASSSRSGGYEQYF
V: TRBV19; J: TRBJ2-3; D: TRBD2; length: 13; size: -; DNA: TGTGCCAGTAGTCCGGGGGGGCCAGATACGCAGTATTTT; CDR3: CASSPGGPDTQYF
V: TRBV2; J: TRBJ2-2; D: -; length: 14; size: -; DNA: TGTGCCAGCAGGGGGACATCAGGGGCCGGGGAGCTGTTTTTT; CDR3: CASRGTSGAGELFF
V: TRBV6-2/TRBV6-3; J: TRBJ2-3; D: -; length: 12; size: -; DNA: TGTGCCAGCAGTCAACTAGACGCCGAGCGGTATTTT; CDR3: CASSQLDAERYF
V: TRBV10-1; J: TRBJ2-5; D: -; length: 15; size: few; DNA: TGCGCCAGCAGTGAGTCACAGGTCTACGGAGTGGCCCAGTACTTC; CDR3: CASSESQVYGVAQYF
V: TRBV9; J: TRBJ2-7; D: -; length: 14; size: -; DNA: TGTGCCAGCAGCGTCGAGTGGAGCTCCTACGAGCAGTACTTC; CDR3: CASSVEWSSYEQYF
V: TRBV15; J: TRBJ2-4; D: -; length: 13; size: -; DNA: TGTGCCACCAGCATCGTCTCCCAGGACATTCAGTACTTC; CDR3: CATSIVSQDIQYF
V: TRBV12-3/TRBV12-4; J: TRBJ2-5; D: TRBD1; length: 13; size: -; DNA: TGTGCCAGCAGTGGACAGGGGACGGGGACCCAGTACTTC; CDR3: CASSGQGTGTQYF
V: TRBV30; J: TRBJ1-2; D: TRBD1; length: 15; size: -; DNA: TGTGCCTGGAGTGTAGCCTGGACAGGGACAGGGGGCTACACCTTC; CDR3: CAWSVAWTGTGGYTF
V: TRBV14; J: TRBJ1-3; D: -; length: 12; size: -; DNA: TGTGCCAGCAGCCAAGTGGAGGACACCATATATTTT; CDR3: CASSQVEDTIYF
V: TRBV30; J: TRBJ1-1; D: -; length: 13; size: -; DNA: TGTGCCTGGAGTCGTGTGGGCTGGTCCTACGCTTTCTTT; CDR3: CAWSRVGWSYAFF
V: TRBV24-1; J: TRBJ1-6; D: TRBD1; length: 14; size: -; DNA: TGTGCCACCAGTGTCCACAGGGGTAATTCACCCCTCCACTTT; CDR3: CATSVHRGNSPLHF
V: TRBV27; J: TRBJ1-5; D: TRBD1; length: 15; size: -; DNA: TGTGCCAGCAATATAAGGACAGGGGAGGGTCAGCCCCAGCATTTT; CDR3: CASNIRTGEGQPQHF
V: TRBV12-3/TRBV12-4; J: TRBJ1-2; D: -; length: 12; size: -; DNA: TGTGCCAGCAGCCTACAGGGTTCTGGCTACACCTTC; CDR3: CASSLQGSGYTF
V: TRBV3-1/TRBV3-2; J: TRBJ2-5; D: TRBD2; length: 14; size: -; DNA: TGTGCCAGCAGCCGAGCGGGGGGCGGCGAGACCCAGTACTTC; CDR3: CASSRAGGGETQYF
V: TRBV10-3; J: TRBJ1-5; D: TRBD1; length: 14; size: -; DNA: TGTGCCATCAGAGGGGACAGCAGTTATCAGCCCCAGCATTTT; CDR3: CAIRGDSSYQPQHF
V: TRBV2; J: TRBJ2-7; D: -; length: 13; size: -; DNA: TGTGCCAGCAAAAGGGACATAGACTACGAGCAGTACTTC; CDR3: CASKRDIDYEQYF
V: TRBV19; J: TRBJ2-1; D: TRBD2; length: 14; size: -; DNA: TGTGCCGGTACTATAGCGGGCTCCTACAATGAGCAGTTCTTC; CDR3: CAGTIAGSYNEQFF